Following are 15 T cell receptor beta chains from one sample sequenced in a study of cytomegalovirus exposure and HLA in healthy donors. The primer mix had 60 Vbeta and 13 Jbeta primers. The protocol was immunoSEQ multiplex PCR, while the TCRdb copy is restricted to in-frame clones and leaves out a portion. The profile shows about 120,000 clones, 63% of them singletons. The specimen sequenced was PBMCs. The receptors were gathered from a man in his forties or fifties in good health and CMV-seropositive.

With regard to this clone: At one of its ends the junction is not consistent with the germline gene, which may arise from a read error. The chain couples TRBV2 to TRBJ1-5, with D possibly being TRBD1 (6 bases). Germline V lookup: CDR1 SNHLY, CDR2 FYNNEI. This CDR3 comprises 15 residues. This chain's CDR3 is CTSRRDTVRNQPQHF. For the CDR3, the DNA is TGTACCAGCCGCCGGGACACGGTTCGCAATCAGCCCCAGCATTTT.

This sequence joins TRBV5-1 and TRBJ2-7; TRBD1 matches at 7 bases. The V and J ends lost 0 bases and 6 bases, in that order; junction bases with no gene match: 6. The germline CDR1 and CDR2 sequences are SGHRS and YFSETQ. There are 14 residues in the CDR3. CDR3 in DNA: TGCGCCAGCAGCTTGGGGGGACAGAGAAGCGAGCAGTACTTC. Amino acid sequence: CASSLGGQRSEQYF.

Comments on this clone: The identical CDR3 is also encoded by other nucleotide sequences in the sample. The gene calls are TRBV7-9 and TRBJ2-5; no clear D. This CDR3 has 16 amino acids. V lost 4 bases, J lost 5 bases, and 20 bases lay in between. The germline V gene has CDR1 SEHNR and CDR2 FQNEAQ (reference sequence). The CDR3 protein is CASSSKQGVEWETQYF. The CDR3 nucleotides read TGTGCCAGCAGCTCGAAGCAAGGAGTGGAGTGGGAGACCCAGTACTTC.

This clone was counted only a few times. The chain has TRBV7-7 and TRBJ2-1; 11 bases line up with TRBD2. This CDR3 has 15 residues. The germline gives CDR1 SSHAT, CDR2 FNYEAQ (reference sequence). The V segment lost 5 bases and the J segment 5 bases; nucleotides outside the gene matches: 5. CDR3 bases: TGTGCCAGCAGCGACGCTAGCGGGGGGAACAATGAGCAGTTCTTC. Its translation: CASSDASGGNNEQFF.

In this sample, this clone turned up a few times. J is TRBJ2-1 and V is TRBV7-9; D remains ambiguous. This CDR3 spans 13 amino acids. V was clipped by 0 bases and J by 5 bases, with 5 bases between them. From germline, CDR1 is SEHNR and CDR2 FQNEAQ (reference sequence). Here the CDR3 reads CASSLAENNEQFF. The DNA for the CDR3 is TGTGCCAGCAGCTTAGCGGAGAACAATGAGCAGTTCTTC. Looking up the rest from reference TRBV7-9 and TRBJ2-1 gives the full variable domain: DTGVSQNPRHKITKRGQNVTFRCDPISEHNRLYWYRQTLGQGPEFLTYFQNEAQLEKSRLLSDRFSAERPKGSFSTLEIQRTEQGDSAMYLCASSLAENNEQFFGPGTRLTVL.

The CDR3 loop is CASSEGTPSDTQYF. CDR3 nucleotides: TGTGCCAGCAGTGAAGGGACACCCTCAGATACGCAGTATTTT. The chain uses TRBV6-1 and TRBJ2-3, with a weak D call TRBD1 (5 bases). Trimming left V 1 base short and J 4 bases short, with 9 bases between. The CDR3 has 14 residues. Germline CDR1 MNHNS, CDR2 SASEGT.

The chain combines TRBV6-5 with TRBJ1-1, with 8 bases aligning to TRBD1. The V gene's germline CDR1 is MNHEY and CDR2 SVGAGI. Trimming took 2 bases from V and 8 from J; bases not matched to a gene: 1. This CDR3 is 12 amino acids long. Here the CDR3 DNA reads TGTGCCAGCAGTTACGACAGGGGCGAAGCTTTCTTT. The encoded protein is CASSYDRGEAFF.

The genes are TRBV7-9 and TRBJ2-5; TRBD1 is a possible D gene (5 bases). Germline V gene data show CDR1 as SEHNR and CDR2 as FQNEAQ (reference sequence). The CDR3 runs to 14 residues. V dropped 5 bases and J dropped 4 bases, with 14 bases sitting between them. Here the CDR3 reads CASSIGQVRETQYF. The CDR3 DNA is TGTGCCAGCAGCATAGGACAAGTACGAGAGACCCAGTACTTC.

This clone has more than one count but fewer than ten. V usage is TRBV2 and J usage is TRBJ1-6; the D gene is possibly TRBD1 (6 bases). With 6 bases removed from V and 9 bases from J, the gap between germline ends came to 15 bases. Looked up from germline, CDR1 is SNHLY and CDR2 is FYNNEI. This CDR3 has 14 amino acids. The CDR3 region has the DNA TGTGCCAGCAGGGGGACATCTCCTTCTTCACCCCTCCACTTT. Translated, it gives CASRGTSPSSPLHF.

This sequence joins TRBV10-3 and TRBJ2-5; the D gene is possibly TRBD1 (6 bases). Germline loops: CDR1 ENHRY, CDR2 SYGVKD. This CDR3 has 15 residues. The V end was cut by 6 bases, the J end by 9 bases, with 23 bases between. The CDR3: CAIRRTASQEGAQYF. In nucleotides, the CDR3 is TGTGCCATCAGGCGGACGGCGAGCCAAGAGGGGGCCCAGTACTTC.

This clone was counted ten times or more. The V and J genes are TRBV30 and TRBJ1-1; no definite D call. Deletions cut 2 bases from V and 5 bases from J, with 12 bases between. CDR3 size: 13 residues. The germline gives CDR1 GTSNPN, CDR2 SVGIG (reference sequence). Here the CDR3 reads CAWSLERRTEAFF. The CDR3 DNA reads TGTGCCTGGAGTTTGGAGAGACGAACTGAAGCTTTCTTT.

The chain uses TRBV7-2 and TRBJ1-1, with D possibly being TRBD1 (5 bases). Deletions cut 1 base from V and 10 bases from J, with 19 bases between. Germline values: CDR1 SGHTA, CDR2 FQGNSA. The CDR3 is 15 residues long. This CDR3 is CASSLGVRVALGAFF. The DNA of the CDR3 is TGTGCCAGCAGCTTAGGGGTCAGGGTTGCGTTGGGAGCTTTCTTT.

V and J are TRBV9 and TRBJ1-2, with TRBD1 matching 7 bases. The CDR3 has 14 residues. Trimming cost V 4 bases and J 8 bases; bases outside gene matches: 11. Germline values: CDR1 SGDLS, CDR2 YYNGEE. CDR3 sequence reads: CASSSWTGDGGYTF. CDR3 DNA sequence: TGTGCCAGCAGCAGTTGGACAGGAGATGGGGGCTACACCTTC.

Only a few counts were recorded for this clone. This chain connects TRBV7-9 to TRBJ1-5, with 7 positions matching TRBD1. V was clipped by 5 bases and J by 2 bases; unmatched bases: 6. Germline loops: CDR1 SEHNR, CDR2 FQNEAQ (reference sequence). The CDR3 length is 15 residues. In DNA form, the CDR3 reads TGTGCCAGCAGCCCAGGGACAGCTCGCAATCAGCCCCAGCATTTT. Its protein product is CASSPGTARNQPQHF.

The CDR3 region is CASLLGTSVTDTQYF. The CDR3 DNA reads as TGTGCCAGCTTACTAGGGACTAGCGTGACAGATACGCAGTATTTT. The chain joins TRBV7-2 to TRBJ2-3; 10 bases agree with TRBD2. The CDR3 spans 15 residues. Germline V gene data show CDR1 as SGHTA and CDR2 as FQGNSA. The ends lost 8 bases at V and 3 bases at J; junction bases unmatched: 8.